The clone carrying this T cell receptor beta chain was recorded at least ten times. Its antigen is still unknown. Quantitative 5'-RACE with molecular barcodes generated TCR beta libraries. TCRdb reanalysed the 5' RACE reads using MiXCR and keeps one entry per CDR3 protein. The sample gives some 130,000 distinct CDR3 sequences, 6% to 8.5% of which show up once; around an eighth is in the top ten. This specimen comes from a study of CD8 T cells in ankylosing spondylitis. Whole-study findings and limits: Certain motif variants had earlier appeared in reactive arthritis synovial fluid and blood. Significantly higher representation of disease-linked clones was reported for matched ankylosing spondylitis synovial fluid. Ankylosing spondylitis blood appeared to carry a characteristic TCR beta motif of roughly 8 highly homologous variants.

The CDR3 length is 17 residues. Trimming cost V 2 bases and J 1 base; bases outside gene matches: 6. Germline lookup yields CDR1 MGHRA and CDR2 YSYEKL. J is TRBJ2-3 and V is TRBV4-1; 10 bases align to TRBD2. Sequencing was carried out using blood, either unsorted or a sorted T cell fraction (not recorded which). This receptor was taken from a female donor with ankylosing spondylitis or in good health (not recorded which). CDR3 sequence: CASSQPSGGRRTDTQYF. The CDR3 DNA reads as TGCGCCAGCAGCCAACCTAGCGGGGGCCGACGCACAGATACGCAGTATTTT.